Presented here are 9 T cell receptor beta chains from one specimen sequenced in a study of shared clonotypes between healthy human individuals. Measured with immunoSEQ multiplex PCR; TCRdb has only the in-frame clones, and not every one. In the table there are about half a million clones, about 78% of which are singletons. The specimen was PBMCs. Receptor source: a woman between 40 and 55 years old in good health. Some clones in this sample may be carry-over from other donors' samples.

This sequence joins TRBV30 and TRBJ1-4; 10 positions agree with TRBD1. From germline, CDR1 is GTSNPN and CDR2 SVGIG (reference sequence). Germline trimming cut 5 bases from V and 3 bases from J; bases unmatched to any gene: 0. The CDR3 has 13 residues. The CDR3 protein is CAWGTGANEKLFF. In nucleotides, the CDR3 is TGTGCCTGGGGGACAGGGGCTAATGAAAAACTGTTTTTT.

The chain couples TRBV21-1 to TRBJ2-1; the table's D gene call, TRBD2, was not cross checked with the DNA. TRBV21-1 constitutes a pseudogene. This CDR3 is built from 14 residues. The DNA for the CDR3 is TGTGCCAGCAGTGCTTTTTGTGGGACTAATGAGCAGTTCTTC. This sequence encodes CASSAFCGTNEQFF.

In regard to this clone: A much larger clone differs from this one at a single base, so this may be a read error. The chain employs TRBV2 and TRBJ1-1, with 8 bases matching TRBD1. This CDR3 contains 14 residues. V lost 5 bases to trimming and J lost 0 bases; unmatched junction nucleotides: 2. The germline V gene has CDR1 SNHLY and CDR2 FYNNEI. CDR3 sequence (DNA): TGTGCCAGCAGTCCGGACAGGGTGAACACTGAAGCTTTCTTT. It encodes CASSPDRVNTEAFF.

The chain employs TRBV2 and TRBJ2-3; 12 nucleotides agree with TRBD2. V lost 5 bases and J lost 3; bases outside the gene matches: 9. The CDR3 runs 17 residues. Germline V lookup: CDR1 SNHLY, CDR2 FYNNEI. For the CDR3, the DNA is TGTGCCAGCAGTTCTAGGGGACTAGCGGGTAATACAGATACGCAGTATTTT. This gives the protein CASSSRGLAGNTDTQYF.

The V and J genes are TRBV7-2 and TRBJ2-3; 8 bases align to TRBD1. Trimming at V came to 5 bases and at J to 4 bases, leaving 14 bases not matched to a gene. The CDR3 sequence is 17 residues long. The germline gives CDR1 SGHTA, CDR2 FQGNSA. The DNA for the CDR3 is TGTGCCAGCAGCCCCCAGAGGACAGGGATGATCTCAGATACGCAGTATTTT. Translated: CASSPQRTGMISDTQYF. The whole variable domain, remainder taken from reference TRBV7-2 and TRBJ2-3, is GAGVSQSPSNKVTEKGKDVELRCDPISGHTALYWYRQSLGQGLEFLIYFQGNSAPDKSGLPSDRFSAERTGGSVSTLTIQRTQQEDSAVYLCASSPQRTGMISDTQYFGPGTRLTVL.

CDR3 protein: CASRRAGAETQYF. The CDR3 nucleotides read TGTGCCAGCAGAAGGGCTGGAGCAGAGACCCAGTACTTC. The chain recombines TRBV6-5 with TRBJ2-5; no reliable D call. Germline CDR1 and CDR2: MNHEY and SVGAGI. There are 13 residues in the CDR3. Trimming stripped 6 bases from V and 4 bases from J, with 12 bases between.

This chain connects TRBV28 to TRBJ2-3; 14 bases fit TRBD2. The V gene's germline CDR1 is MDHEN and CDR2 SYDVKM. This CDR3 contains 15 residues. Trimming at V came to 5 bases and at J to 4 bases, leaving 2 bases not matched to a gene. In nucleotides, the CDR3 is TGTGCCAGCAGTCCGGGACTAGCGGGAGCAGATACGCAGTATTTT. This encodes CASSPGLAGADTQYF.

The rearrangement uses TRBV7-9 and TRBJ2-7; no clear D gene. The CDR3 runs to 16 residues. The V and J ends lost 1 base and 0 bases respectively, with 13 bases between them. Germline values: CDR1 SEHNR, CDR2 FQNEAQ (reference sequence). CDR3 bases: TGTGCCAGCAGCTTAGATAGAAAAGGTAACTCCTACGAGCAGTACTTC. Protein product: CASSLDRKGNSYEQYF.

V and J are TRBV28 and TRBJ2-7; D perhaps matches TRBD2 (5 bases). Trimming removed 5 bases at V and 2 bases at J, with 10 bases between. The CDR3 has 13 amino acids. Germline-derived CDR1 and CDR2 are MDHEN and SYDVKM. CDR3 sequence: CASSTTGTYEQYF. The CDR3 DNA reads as TGTGCCAGCAGTACCACCGGGACCTACGAGCAGTACTTC.